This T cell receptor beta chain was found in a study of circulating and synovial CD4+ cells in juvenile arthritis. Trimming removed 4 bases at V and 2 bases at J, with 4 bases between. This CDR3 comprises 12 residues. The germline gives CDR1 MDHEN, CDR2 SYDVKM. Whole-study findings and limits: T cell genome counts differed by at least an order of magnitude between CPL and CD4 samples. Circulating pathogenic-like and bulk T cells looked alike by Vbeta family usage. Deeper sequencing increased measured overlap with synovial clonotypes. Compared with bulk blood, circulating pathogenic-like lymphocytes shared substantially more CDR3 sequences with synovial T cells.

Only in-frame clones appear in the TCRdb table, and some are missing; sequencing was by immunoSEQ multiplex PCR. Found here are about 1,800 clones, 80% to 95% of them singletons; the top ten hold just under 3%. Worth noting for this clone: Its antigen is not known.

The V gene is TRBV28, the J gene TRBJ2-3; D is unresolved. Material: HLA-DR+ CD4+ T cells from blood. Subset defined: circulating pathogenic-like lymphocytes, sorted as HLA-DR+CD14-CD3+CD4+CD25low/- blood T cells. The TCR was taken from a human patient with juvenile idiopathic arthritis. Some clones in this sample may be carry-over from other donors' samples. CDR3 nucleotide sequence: TGTGCCAGCAGTTACAACACAGATACGCAGTATTTT. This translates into CASSYNTDTQYF.